This T cell receptor beta chain originates from a study of blood T cell repertoires in COVID-19. Study as a whole: T cells, B-cell-depleted T cells, or PBMCs provided the cDNA or gDNA that served as material.

As originally analysed: Quantification of nucleated cells was approximated via reference gene primer amplification. Here immunoSEQ multiplex PCR was the method, and the copy in TCRdb shows in-frame clones only, minus some. That table gives V, J and clone size, and the DNA gave D and trimming. The data show some 60,000 clones, with roughly 92% seen just once and 5.5% to 6.5% held by the top ten. Sequencing was performed on peripheral blood. The source of this sequence is a human donor in a cohort sampled during active COVID-19.

CDR3 nucleotides: TGTGCCAGCAGCTTGGGGGGGACAGGGGCGAACACCGGGGAGCTGTTTTTT. Residues: CASSLGGTGANTGELFF. The chain combines TRBV5-4 with TRBJ2-2; 10 bases are a match to TRBD1. Germline CDR1 is SGHNT and CDR2 is YYREEE (reference sequence). J gave up 0 bases and V 0 bases, and 2 bases lay outside the gene matches. The CDR3 length is 17 residues.